This TCR beta chain was captured in a study of blood T cells in healthy people across ages. Study-level points and caveats: From one million sequenced T cells, diversity estimates were lower bounds. Researchers said unsorted PBMCs prevented a conclusive naive versus antigen-experienced comparison.

In its sample, this clonotype was seen a few times. Its antigen is unknown. The use of a sample-barcoded 5' primer and a J-beta primer mix characterized a second PCR of roughly 6 to 12 cycles. One entry per CDR3 protein, called by TCRdb with MiXCR from the 5' RACE reads. Altogether over 600,000 distinct CDR3 sequences are present, over 40% being singletons, with the ten largest covering approximately 29%. This sequence was found in a man older than 75 in good health. Sequencing used blood.

Here the CDR3 reads CASSLEAPGGGDTQYF. The CDR3 nucleotides are TGTGCCAGCAGCTTAGAGGCCCCAGGGGGCGGAGATACGCAGTATTTT. The rearrangement joins TRBV11-1 to TRBJ2-3; 8 nucleotides match TRBD1. The V segment lost 1 base and the J segment 5 bases; nucleotides outside the gene matches: 8. Germline V gives CDR1 SGHAT, CDR2 FQDESV (reference sequence). The CDR3 is made up of 16 amino acids.